Sequencing of this TCR beta chain was carried out in a study of control samples from healthy donors and cancer patients. CDR1 and CDR2 from the germline V gene are PRHDT and FYEKMQ (reference sequence). Deletions cut 4 bases from V and 1 base from J, with 8 bases between. The CDR3 covers 15 residues. TCRdb's table, derived via immunoSEQ multiplex PCR, lists solely in-frame clones and lacks some. The data contain about 130,000 clones, over 85% of them singletons. The chain employs TRBV13 and TRBJ2-6; D ambiguous. The sample taken for sequencing was blood. This clonotype originated in a man younger than 35 in good health. This chain's CDR3 is CASSSPLSGANVLTF. CDR3 nucleotide sequence: TGTGCCAGCAGCTCACCCCTATCTGGGGCCAACGTCCTGACTTTC.